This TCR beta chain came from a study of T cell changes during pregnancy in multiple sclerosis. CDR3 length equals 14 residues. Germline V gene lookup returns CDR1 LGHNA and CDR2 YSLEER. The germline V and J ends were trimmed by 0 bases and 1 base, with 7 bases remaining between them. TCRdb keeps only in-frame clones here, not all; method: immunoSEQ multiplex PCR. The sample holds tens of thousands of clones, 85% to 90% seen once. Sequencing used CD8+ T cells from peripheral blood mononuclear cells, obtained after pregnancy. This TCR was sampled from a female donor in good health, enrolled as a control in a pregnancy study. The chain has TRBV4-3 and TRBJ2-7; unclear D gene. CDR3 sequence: CASSQESRSYEQYF. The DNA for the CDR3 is TGCGCCAGCAGCCAAGAGAGCCGTTCCTACGAGCAGTACTTC.